This TCR beta chain was obtained from a study of cytomegalovirus exposure and HLA in healthy donors. Points from the study as a whole: A later analysis found common viral pathogens apparently linked to several of the most significant clusters.

A note on this clone: As yet, its antigen is unknown.

Primers: 60 Vbeta forward and 13 Jbeta reverse. The protocol was immunoSEQ multiplex PCR, while the TCRdb copy is restricted to in-frame clones and leaves out a portion. This sample contains 150,000 to 200,000 clones. Germline V gene data show CDR1 as SGHAT and CDR2 as FQNNGV. V lost 5 bases to trimming and J lost 2 bases; unmatched junction nucleotides: 6. This CDR3 has 15 residues. The rearrangement uses TRBV11-2 and TRBJ2-1; 7 nucleotides agree with TRBD2. This TCR was sampled from a woman aged 18-30 years in good health and CMV-seropositive. The source material was PBMCs. CDR3 sequence reads: CASSPWGGAYNEQFF. Written as DNA, the CDR3 is TGTGCCAGCAGCCCGTGGGGGGGGGCCTACAATGAGCAGTTCTTC.